The 4 T cell receptor beta chains presented below share a single source sample, sequenced in a study of blood T cell repertoires in COVID-19. The protocol was immunoSEQ multiplex PCR, while the TCRdb copy is restricted to in-frame clones and leaves out a portion. This table holds around 200,000 clones, 87% found once. Sequencing input: peripheral blood. The receptor source for this set is a woman under 30 who had recovered from COVID-19.

The chain combines TRBV19 with TRBJ2-3, with 7 bases lining up with TRBD1. The CDR3 covers 17 residues. Looked up from germline, CDR1 is LNHDA and CDR2 is SQIVND (reference sequence). V shed 4 bases, J shed 0 bases, and the junction held 10 bases outside the gene matches. The CDR3 DNA sequence: TGTGCCAGTAGTAAGACTACAGGGGCGTGGAGCACAGATACGCAGTATTTT. It specifies CASSKTTGAWSTDTQYF.

The rearrangement uses TRBV6-4 and TRBJ1-6; tentatively, D is TRBD1 (5 bases). This CDR3 is 16 amino acids long. Germline V gene data show CDR1 as MRHNA and CDR2 as SNTAGT. V lost 3 bases and J lost 9, with 18 bases in between. The CDR3 sequence: CASSERFTQGFSPLHF. DNA of the CDR3: TGTGCCAGCAGTGAACGCTTCACCCAGGGTTTTTCACCCCTCCACTTT.

The chain carries TRBV4-3 and TRBJ2-5; D not certain. V lost 1 base and J lost 4, with 7 bases in between. CDR3 length: 13 amino acids. Germline V gene data show CDR1 as LGHNA and CDR2 as YSLEER. CDR3 DNA: TGCGCCAGCAGCCAAGTTGGGCGAGAGACCCAGTACTTC. This translates into CASSQVGRETQYF.

This clone has at least ten counts. The V and J genes are TRBV6-6 and TRBJ2-7, with 7 bases lining up with TRBD1. This CDR3 contains 15 residues. Germline V gene lookup returns CDR1 MNHNY and CDR2 SVGAGI (reference sequence). Trimming cost V 0 bases and J 6 bases; bases outside gene matches: 8. In DNA form, the CDR3 reads TGTGCCAGCAGTTACTCGACTGACAGGGTGGGCGAGCAGTACTTC. Protein product: CASSYSTDRVGEQYF.